The entry below describes one TCR beta chain. Its antigen is not identified. The sample originates from a study of T cell responses to AZD1222 COVID-19 vaccine. Study conclusions and caveats: Dominant CD4 TCR responses targeted spike regions 160-218 and 743-854. There were mostly white British donors and more females than males, and clonal diversity was possibly underestimated. Following two doses of AZD1222, Spike-specific TCR breadth and depth rose.

Libraries were prepared by immunoSEQ multiplex PCR; TCRdb keeps only in-frame clonotypes and omits some of them. Here the sample spans about 120,000 clones, 85% to 95% being singletons. Trimming removed 3 bases at V and 2 bases at J, with 8 bases between. The CDR3 is 15 amino acids. Germline CDR1 and CDR2: SNHLY and FYNNEI. This clonotype originated in an adult who received the AZD1222 COVID-19 vaccine. The J gene is TRBJ2-6, the V gene TRBV2, with D hard to call. The source material was peripheral blood, sampled 28 days after the second AZD1222 dose. Here the CDR3 DNA reads TGTGCCAGCAGTGACATCCAGGCTGGGGCCAACGTCCTGACTTTC. This gives the protein CASSDIQAGANVLTF.